One sample yielded the 20 T cell receptor beta chains listed below, sequenced in a study of blood T cell repertoires in COVID-19. Produced via immunoSEQ multiplex PCR; TCRdb's table is partial and in-frame only. The sample holds about 250,000 clones, roughly nine tenths seen once. Sequenced input: PBMCs or T cells enriched from blood (not recorded which). The origin of the receptors is a woman aged 18-35 years who had recovered from COVID-19.

V is TRBV4-2 and J is TRBJ1-5; D remains ambiguous. The CDR3 is 13 amino acids. The germline gives CDR1 LGHNA, CDR2 YNFKEQ. The ends were cut back, 1 base at V and 6 bases at J, with 7 bases in the middle. The DNA of the CDR3 is TGTGCCAGCAGCCAAGGTTTTAGTCAGCCCCAGCATTTT. Translated: CASSQGFSQPQHF.

V is TRBV12-3 or TRBV12-4 and J is TRBJ1-5; D gene uncertain. The CDR3 is made up of 12 amino acids. The V gene lost 3 bases and the J gene lost 4 bases, with 4 bases spanning the gap. The CDR3 coding sequence is TGTGCCAGCAGTTTCGGGAATCAGCCCCAGCATTTT. This sequence encodes CASSFGNQPQHF.

This clone was detected only a few times. This sequence joins TRBV7-9 and TRBJ2-7; maybe TRBD1 (6 bases). Looked up from germline, CDR1 is SEHNR and CDR2 is FQNEAQ (reference sequence). The length of the CDR3 is 14 residues. V gave up 1 base and J gave up 3 bases, with 10 bases separating them. CDR3 sequence: CASSLETGDYEQYF. The CDR3 nucleotides read TGTGCCAGCAGCTTAGAGACAGGAGACTACGAGCAGTACTTC.

The rearrangement joins TRBV2 to TRBJ1-1; TRBD1 might be the D (5 bases). V was trimmed by 4 bases and J by 3 bases, leaving 6 bases between them. Per germline, CDR1 SNHLY and CDR2 FYNNEI. The CDR3 consists of 12 residues. CDR3 protein: CASSGGDTEAFF. CDR3 DNA sequence: TGTGCCAGCAGTGGGGGGGACACTGAAGCTTTCTTT.

This rearrangement joins TRBV13 to TRBJ2-2; perhaps TRBD1 as D (5 bases). This CDR3 region has 16 residues. V lost 3 bases and J 5 bases, leaving 16 bases between the germline ends. CDR1 PRHDT and CDR2 FYEKMQ come from the germline V gene (reference sequence). The CDR3: CASSFGQGLRTGELFF. CDR3 in DNA: TGTGCCAGCAGCTTTGGCCAGGGTTTACGGACCGGGGAGCTGTTTTTT.

This clone was seen more than once but under ten times. The gene calls are TRBV6-1 and TRBJ1-4; the D is unclear. The germline gives CDR1 MNHNS, CDR2 SASEGT. This CDR3 contains 17 residues. Trimming took off 0 bases at V and 5 bases at J, with 16 bases between the two ends. The CDR3, as DNA: TGTGCCAGCAGTGAAGCGCTGCCAGCCGGCGGGAATGAAAAACTGTTTTTT. It translates to CASSEALPAGGNEKLFF.

The rearrangement uses TRBV20-1 and TRBJ2-6, with 7 bases fitting TRBD1. The CDR3 loop spans 14 amino acids. V shed 3 bases, J shed 2 bases, and the junction held 1 base outside the gene matches. Germline values: CDR1 DFQATT, CDR2 SNEGSKA (reference sequence). CDR3 region: CSASQGAGANVLTF. The CDR3 nucleotides are TGCAGTGCTAGTCAGGGGGCTGGGGCCAACGTCCTGACTTTC.

The count of this clone is one. The V and J genes are TRBV7-2 and TRBJ1-1, with 8 bases identical to TRBD1. The germline V gene encodes CDR1 SGHTA and CDR2 FQGNSA. Trimming cost V 4 bases and J 1 base; bases outside gene matches: 8. This CDR3 spans 16 amino acids. In DNA form, the CDR3 reads TGTGCCAGCAGCTCCGGGACAGGCTGGGGGAACACTGAAGCTTTCTTT. Its protein is CASSSGTGWGNTEAFF.

The chain couples TRBV10-1 to TRBJ2-3; D remains unclear. Germline CDR1 is WNHNN and CDR2 is SYGVQD (reference sequence). Trimming shortened V by 2 bases and J by 4 bases, and 16 bases separated the two germline ends. CDR3 length equals 16 residues. The CDR3: CASSERFKAGSDTQYF. In DNA form, the CDR3 reads TGCGCCAGCAGTGAGCGATTTAAGGCAGGCTCAGATACGCAGTATTTT.

This CDR3 is CASSQKGVETQYF. CDR3 DNA: TGCGCCAGCAGCCAAAAGGGAGTCGAGACCCAGTACTTC. V gene TRBV4-1 combines with J gene TRBJ2-5; possible D gene TRBD2, 5 bases. The CDR3 covers 13 residues. Germline CDR1 MGHRA, CDR2 YSYEKL. V dropped 2 bases and J dropped 5 bases, with 9 bases sitting between them.

The rearrangement uses TRBV7-8 and TRBJ1-5; D is uncertain. Trimming cost V 5 bases and J 7 bases, with 18 bases left between them. Germline V gene lookup returns CDR1 SGHVS and CDR2 FQNEAQ. This CDR3 has 15 residues. CDR3 sequence: CASSQNIIEWQPQHF. The CDR3 region has the DNA TGTGCCAGCAGCCAAAACATTATTGAATGGCAGCCCCAGCATTTT.

The V call is TRBV11-2, the J call TRBJ1-6; TRBD1 matches at 10 bases. The CDR3 has 16 amino acids. The V segment lost 2 bases and the J segment 10 bases; nucleotides outside the gene matches: 8. Germline CDR1 SGHAT, CDR2 FQNNGV. The CDR3 sequence: CASSLSRDRGLSPLHF. The CDR3 bases are TGTGCCAGCAGCTTAAGCCGAGACAGGGGGCTGTCACCCCTCCACTTT.

The J gene is TRBJ1-1, the V gene TRBV14, with D possibly being TRBD1 (6 bases). V was clipped by 4 bases and J by 1 base, with 16 bases between them. The CDR3 totals 16 residues. The V gene's germline CDR1 is SGHDN and CDR2 FVKESK. The chain's CDR3 is CASSPEGHLPNTEAFF. CDR3 coding DNA: TGTGCCAGCAGCCCAGAGGGACACCTACCGAACACTGAAGCTTTCTTT.

The chain carries TRBV14 and TRBJ1-1; D uncertain. Germline loops: CDR1 SGHDN, CDR2 FVKESK. V dropped 3 bases and J dropped 7 bases, with 6 bases sitting between them. The CDR3 spans 11 residues. CDR3 nucleotides: TGTGCCAGCAGCCAGGGAGTTGAAGCTTTCTTT. This gives the protein CASSQGVEAFF. The full variable domain, with the rest looked up from reference TRBV14 and TRBJ1-1, is EAGVTQFPSHSVIEKGQTVTLRCDPISGHDNLYWYRRVMGKEIKFLLHFVKESKQDESGMPNNRFLAERTGGTYSTLKVQPAELEDSGVYFCASSQGVEAFFGQGTRLTVV.

The chain has TRBV19 and TRBJ2-2, with D perhaps TRBD1 (5 bases). Germline V gives CDR1 LNHDA, CDR2 SQIVND (reference sequence). V was shortened by 8 bases and J by 1 base, with 17 bases between the two germline ends. There are 16 residues in the CDR3. The CDR3, as DNA: TGTGCCAGTTTCCTTCCCGGCAGGGAGAACACCGGGGAGCTGTTTTTT. Its translation is CASFLPGRENTGELFF.

The V gene is TRBV27, the J gene TRBJ1-4; 7 bases are shared with TRBD1. This CDR3 has 13 amino acids. After removal of 10 bases from V and 4 bases from J, the junction contained 6 bases not matched to a gene. CDR1 and CDR2 from the germline V gene are MNHEY and SMNVEV (reference sequence). The CDR3 DNA reads as TGTGCCACCCAGGGACAGAATAATGAAAAACTGTTTTTT. It encodes CATQGQNNEKLFF.

This chain links TRBV18 with TRBJ1-6; the match to TRBD1 covers 8 bases. Germline V CDR1 and CDR2: KGHSH, LQKENI. The V gene end was trimmed by 6 bases and the J gene end by 11 bases; junction bases not matched to a gene: 6. The CDR3 is 13 amino acids. CDR3 loop: CASSPGQGPPLHF. The CDR3 DNA is TGTGCCAGCTCCCCCGGACAGGGACCACCCCTCCACTTT.

The chain couples TRBV18 to TRBJ1-1, with TRBD1 identical over 7 bases. The CDR3 consists of 13 residues. The germline gives CDR1 KGHSH, CDR2 LQKENI. V dropped 8 bases and J dropped 6; count of bases not matched to a gene: 9. CDR3 bases: TGTGCCAGCGCCCGACAGGGAAAACCTGAAGCTTTCTTT. This encodes CASARQGKPEAFF.

V is TRBV5-1 and J is TRBJ2-3; possible D gene TRBD1, 6 bases. The CDR3 loop spans 17 amino acids. From germline, CDR1 is SGHRS and CDR2 YFSETQ. V was cut by 4 bases and J by 2 bases, with 20 bases left in between. The CDR3 is CASSPNRAGAFTDTQYF. CDR3 DNA sequence: TGCGCCAGCAGCCCAAACAGGGCCGGCGCGTTCACAGATACGCAGTATTTT.

This chain connects TRBV5-6 to TRBJ1-2; no reliable D call. The V and J ends lost 2 bases and 0 bases respectively, with 17 bases between them. Looked up from germline, CDR1 is SGHDT and CDR2 is YYEEEE. The CDR3 is 17 residues long. The CDR3 region is CASSFRRAAEPNYGYTF. CDR3 coding DNA: TGTGCCAGCAGCTTTCGGAGGGCAGCCGAACCTAACTATGGCTACACCTTC.